Below, 4 T cell receptor beta chains from the same sample are listed, as sequenced in a study of T cells in localized non-small cell lung cancer (dated by TCRdb to 2019 to 2021). Library prep was done by the immunoSEQ multiplex PCR assay. TCRdb took this table from immuneACCESS and kept in-frame rearrangements with V and J called. Such tables lack part of the clones; where checked against another copy, unresolved V genes explain under half of the gap, and the rest is unexplained. This sample holds approximately 61,000 clones; roughly 85% were observed only once. Less than 6% of the sample comes from the top ten. The source material was peripheral blood, sampled before any cancer treatment. These TCRs come from a woman aged 35 to 70 with stage I lung adenocarcinoma.

The chain carries TRBV19 and TRBJ2-7, with a weak D call TRBD1 (6 bases). The CDR3 is 14 amino acids. V was cut by 5 bases and J by 4 bases, with 15 bases left in between. Germline CDR1 reads LNHDA; CDR2 reads SQIVND (reference sequence). The CDR3: CASSPRTDFYEQYF. The CDR3 DNA reads as TGTGCCAGTAGTCCCCGGACAGACTTTTACGAGCAGTACTTC. Based on the CDR3 plus reference TRBV19 and TRBJ2-7, the full variable domain is DGGITQSPKYLFRKEGQNVTLSCEQNLNHDAMYWYRQDPGQGLRLIYYSQIVNDFQKGDIAEGYSVSREKKESFPLTVTSAQKNPTAFYLCASSPRTDFYEQYFGPGTRLTVT.

As to this clone: At one of its ends the junction is not consistent with the germline gene, which may arise from a read error. This sequence joins TRBV10-1 and TRBJ1-1; TRBD1 matches 7 bases. Germline values: CDR1 WNHNN, CDR2 SYGVQD (reference sequence). CDR3 length equals 13 residues. In DNA form, the CDR3 reads TGCGCCAGCAGTGAGTCTTATTGGGAGGGGGCAATCTTT. This gives the protein CASSESYWEGAIF.

The genes are TRBV6-5 and TRBJ1-2, with TRBD1 matching 12 bases. The CDR3 consists of 15 residues. With V trimmed by 2 bases and J by 8 bases, 6 bases remained unmatched. CDR1 and CDR2 (germline): MNHEY, SVGAGI. Written as DNA, the CDR3 is TGTGCCAGCAGTTACCTGGGACAGGGGGCTAGAGGCTACACCTTC. This codes for CASSYLGQGARGYTF.

The chain links TRBV7-6 to TRBJ2-1; 11 bases fit TRBD2. The CDR3 loop spans 17 amino acids. The V gene end was trimmed by 1 base and the J gene end by 0 bases; junction bases not matched to a gene: 2. The germline V gene has CDR1 SGHVS and CDR2 FNYEAQ. CDR3: CASSLGLAGSSYNEQFF. The CDR3, as DNA: TGTGCCAGCAGCTTAGGACTAGCGGGGAGCTCCTACAATGAGCAGTTCTTC.